This T cell receptor (beta chain) originates from a study of vaccination and CD4 T cells after COVID-19. Across the whole study: Convalescent patients gave post-COVID blood a median approximately 100 days post-diagnosis, range 35 to 161.

Cultured CD4+ T cell DNA underwent sequencing with the Oncomine TCR Beta short-read assay. MiXCR was run by TCRdb on the PCR reads, yielding one entry per CDR3 protein. Found here are approximately 16,000 distinct CDR3 sequences, 40% to 65% of them singletons; the top ten hold 4% to 5%. The CDR3 contains 15 residues. V shed 2 bases and J 3 bases; nucleotides not matched to a gene: 2. Germline V gene lookup returns CDR1 SEHNR and CDR2 FQNEAQ (reference sequence). Treatment: 10-day PBMC culture with coronavirus spike peptide pools or control peptides (ViraFEST assay). Of note for this clonotype: Its antigen is as yet unknown.

The chain has TRBV7-9 and TRBJ2-7; TRBD2 matches 12 bases. This specimen consisted of CD4+ T cells from blood, cultured in vitro, obtained before SARS-CoV-2 vaccination. This clonotype was obtained from a human donor who had recovered from COVID-19. CDR3 nucleotide sequence: TGTGCCAGCAGCTTACTAGCGGGGGGGATCTACGAGCAGTACTTC. Protein sequence: CASSLLAGGIYEQYF.